This TCR beta chain was recovered during a study of T-cell memory formation after mild COVID-19 (dated by TCRdb to the early 2020s). Regarding the study in general: TCR sequence clusters from the two donors were found to be largely donor specific. In a couple of donors, T-cell clones that expanded and contracted after mild COVID-19 were tracked by sequencing TCRalpha and TCRbeta repertoires over time. The cohort was made up of two young adult volunteers, one female and one male, who were previously healthy. The paper's findings and limits, for the study overall: Balanced CD4/CD8 phenotypes were observed for clones contracting from day 15 to 85, whereas a bias towards CD4+ was observed for a second wave of clones expanding from day 15 to 37. Only two mild cases were covered in the study, and larger cohorts including severe cases with pre-infection samples were considered necessary. Contracting CD4+ clones were located mainly in the CM and EM memory subsets, whereas CD8+ clones were found to be enriched in EMRA. Some responding clones were detected in pre-infection memory, suggesting pre-existing cross-reactive memory T cells joined the SARS-CoV-2 response. SARS-CoV-2 specificity was not confirmed for the second-wave clones peaking on day 37.

PBMCs were isolated by Ficoll-Paque density gradient centrifugation. TCRdb lists the instrument as Illumina NovaSeq 6000. Using 5'RACE with constant-segment primers, TCRalpha and TCRbeta cDNA libraries were constructed, with sample barcodes and unique molecular identifiers added in the process. RNA was extracted from every sample with Trizol reagent. Libraries were amplified in two PCR steps, with a second sample barcode and Illumina TruSeq adapters added in the second step. Sequencing of the libraries was done on an Illumina NovaSeq, producing 2 x 150 bp paired-end reads. Per the source publication's procedure: Reads were demultiplexed and collapsed into UMI-guided consensus sequences with migec v1.2.7. With mixcr v2.1.11, UMI consensuses were aligned to TRA and TRB V and J templates and assembled into clonotypes. A clonotype was counted as expanded or contracted only when both edgeR and NoisET called the clonotype significant, with the noise models trained on biological replicates. For edgeR calls, the cutoffs were a false discovery rate-adjusted p below 0.01 and a log2 fold-change threshold of 1. As an exploratory analysis of dynamics, PCA with hierarchical clustering was applied to max-normalized trajectories of the 1000 most abundant clonotypes. The CD4 or CD8 phenotype of responding clones was assigned using the separately sequenced CD4+ and CD8+ repertoires. TCRdb reworked the public reads: Q25 trimming with fastp, MiXCR clone assembly, productive beta chains retained. Here each entry gathers all rows of one CDR3 protein and keeps the most common genes and DNA. In this record, the V and J calls reflect TCRdb's handling and not the investigators' own analysis. The sample table shows 350,000 or so distinct CDR3 sequences, and 13% are seen once. The top ten clones comprise around 21% of the sample.

This clonotype showed up many times. What this receptor recognizes is not known. No quality values exist for individual bases; no much larger clone is one base distant. The sample consisted of PBMCs or a T cell subset sorted from them (not recorded which). The origin of this receptor is a man younger than 35 who had mild COVID-19 (a few samples of this study predate the infection). The sample titles of this study are shuffled in the database, so cell type and time point are left out; the donor was told from shared clones.

The CDR3 sequence is CASSQGANQAYNEQFF. The DNA sequence is given as TGCGCCAGCAGCCAGGGGGCAAATCAAGCCTACAATGAGCAGTTCTTC. The V and J segments used are TRBV4-3 and TRBJ2-1; TRBD1 is a weak D gene call, 6 bases matching. From its cysteine to its phenylalanine, the CDR3 spans 16 amino acids. Only the CDR3 part of the read is kept: 48 bases, read in frame from the first base. Trimming costs V 3 bases and J 2 bases, and their ends lie 14 bases apart. The germline V gene gives CDR1 as LGHNA and CDR2 as YSLEER.